The source of this TCR beta chain is a study of CXCR3-negative and CXCR3-positive naive CD8 T cells. This CDR3 is built from 15 residues. CDR1 is MDHEN and CDR2 is SYDVKM in the germline V gene. In preparing the TRB cDNA libraries, 5' RACE with UMI labels was used. TCRdb reanalyzed the 5' RACE reads and collapses them to one entry per CDR3 protein, without DNA. The sample includes tens of thousands of distinct CDR3 sequences. The origin of this receptor is a human donor in good health. Some clones in this sample may be carry-over from other donors' samples. The chain joins TRBV28 to TRBJ2-7; as DNA is missing, the TRBD2 call by TCRdb cannot be tested. The sequenced sample was naive CXCR3- CD8+ T cells from blood. Specified subset: CD45RO-CCR7+CD27+CD95- naive CD8+ T cells lacking CXCR3 (TNR3-). The CDR3 region is CASSLRGPSSYERYF.